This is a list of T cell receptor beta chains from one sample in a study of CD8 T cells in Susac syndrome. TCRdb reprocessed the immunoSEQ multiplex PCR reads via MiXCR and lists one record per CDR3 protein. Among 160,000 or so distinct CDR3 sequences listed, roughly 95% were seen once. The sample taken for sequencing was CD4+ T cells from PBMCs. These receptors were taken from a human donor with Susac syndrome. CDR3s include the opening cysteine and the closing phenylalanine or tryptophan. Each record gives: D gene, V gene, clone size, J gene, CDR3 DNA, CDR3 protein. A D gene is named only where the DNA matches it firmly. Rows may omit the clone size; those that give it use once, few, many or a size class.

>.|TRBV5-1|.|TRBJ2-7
TGCGCCAGCAGCTTCGCAGGAATGTACGAGCAGTACTTC
CASSFAGMYEQYF
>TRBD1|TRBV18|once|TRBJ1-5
TGTGCCAGCTCGCCCGGACAGGGCTTAAATCAGCCCCAGCATTTT
CASSPGQGLNQPQHF
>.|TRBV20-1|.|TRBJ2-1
TGCAGTGCTAGGCCGGATCCGACCTACAATGAGCAGTTCTTC
CSARPDPTYNEQFF
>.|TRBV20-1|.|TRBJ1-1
TGCAGTGCTAGTCCGGGAGTCATGAACACTGAAGCTTTCTTT
CSASPGVMNTEAFF
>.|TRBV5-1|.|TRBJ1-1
TGCGCCAGCAGCTTTACTAGCGGGATGGACACTGAAGCTTTCTTT
CASSFTSGMDTEAFF
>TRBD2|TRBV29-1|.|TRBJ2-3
TGCAGCGTCCGGAGCGCGGGGGGGCCAGATACGCAGTATTTT
CSVRSAGGPDTQYF
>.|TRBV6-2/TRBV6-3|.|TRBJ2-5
TGTGCCAGCAGTCTACGGGCTTCTTCGGAGACCCAGTACTTC
CASSLRASSETQYF
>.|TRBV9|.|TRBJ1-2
TGTGCCAGCAGCGCCGGCCGGGGAGGAAAGGGCTACACCTTC
CASSAGRGGKGYTF
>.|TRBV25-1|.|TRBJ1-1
TGTGCCAGCAGTGAGGCCAGGGGAAGGACTGAAGCTTTCTTT
CASSEARGRTEAFF
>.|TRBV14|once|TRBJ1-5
TGTGCCAGCAGCGATGGGTGGAGCAATCAGCCCCAGCATTTT
CASSDGWSNQPQHF
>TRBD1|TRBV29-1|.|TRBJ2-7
TGCAGCGTTGAAGGCGCCCTAGGGACAGCTACCTACTTC
CSVEGALGTATYF
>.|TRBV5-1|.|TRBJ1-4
TGCGCCAGCAGCCCCCTCCCGGCAACTAATGAAAAACTGTTTTTT
CASSPLPATNEKLFF
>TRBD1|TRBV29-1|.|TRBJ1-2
TGCAGCGTTGATACAGGGGCCAAGGGCTACACCTTC
CSVDTGAKGYTF